This is a list of T cell receptor beta chains from one sample in a study of cytomegalovirus exposure and HLA in healthy donors. Here immunoSEQ multiplex PCR was the method, and the copy in TCRdb shows in-frame clones only, minus some. This table holds 140,000 or so clones, about 74% found once. The sequencing sample was made of PBMCs. These receptor sequences come from a young man in good health and CMV-seropositive. CDR3s include the opening cysteine and the closing phenylalanine or tryptophan.

v_call	cdr3_aa
TRBV5-1	CASVRDRNSYEQYF
TRBV28	CASSGPRVHQPQHF
TRBV6-1	CASSVIGGHNQPQHF
TRBV19	CASSRQSGGAYEQYF
TRBV27	CASRRTGAKKQYF
TRBV7-3	CASSPSGTSYEQYF
TRBV27	CASRNSPILTDTQYF
TRBV4-1	CASSPGRGDYNEKLFF
TRBV2	CASSGQGYEQYF
TRBV29-1	CSVGAEAWDTQYF
TRBV6-6	CASSFEGYGYTF
TRBV6-6	CASSFSPDTQYF
TRBV11-1	CASSPRGGGNGYTF
TRBV10-1	CPSGGTQETQYF
TRBV29-1	CSTKFGLWGGSPRGKWNSPLHF
TRBV4-1	CASSQMRDSYEQYF
TRBV15	CATSRADRGNEQFF
TRBV28	CASSFLGTGGLEQYF
TRBV4-2	CASSPEAGNSYNEQFF
TRBV6-1	CASSFDRMNTEAFF
TRBV28	CASSFSLDTQYF
TRBV5-1	CASSVGQNGYTF
TRBV7-9	CASSLAGTGPSYEQYF
TRBV7-9	CASSLRQGITVGGEQFF
TRBV5-3	CARSFLVAVDEQFF
TRBV30	CAWSLAGSPYEQYF
TRBV6-5	CASTSRGEQYF
TRBV11-2	CASSSLGGPSYNEQFF
TRBV7-2	CASSFFPGQGLYEQYF
TRBV7-2	CASSLDGLAGDIGELFF
TRBV25-1	CASSDIGTASYEQYF
TRBV5-6	CASSLVTVVVRSGANVLTF
TRBV19	CASSMSLHSGKSSEQFF
TRBV9	CASSPRAGRLAGELFF
TRBV5-1	CASSPGQGAMAPLHF
TRBV6-1	CASSDFIEQYF
TRBV19	CASRPPRDRAGNQPQHF
TRBV7-2	CASSPDRVSYEQYF
TRBV29-1	CSVRLAGPYEQYF
TRBV6-6	CASSYSPSSYNSPLHF
TRBV6-5	CASSYSEANTEAFF
TRBV2	CASSEEPQGFGYTF
TRBV6-1	CASSEFFSPGQGNNEQFF
TRBV4-1	CASSPRQNSNQPQHF
TRBV27	CASSSETGNAQPQHF
TRBV5-4	CASSWSTGTGIF
TRBV7-3	CASSLRPGGPRRSTGELFF
TRBV29-1	CSVTGAPETQYF
TRBV4-3	CASRPDTSNYGYTF
TRBV27	CASSAQGGRNQPQHF
TRBV27	CASSYRGDEQYF
TRBV7-9	CASSFGGGGYEQYF
TRBV5-1	CASSLRAQSSYEQYF
TRBV10-2	CASSSTGLRYEQYF
TRBV11-2	CASSNRDSLNTEAFF